This TCR beta chain originates from a study of response to subunit inactivated influenza vaccine. MiXCR was run by TCRdb on the RT-PCR reads, yielding one entry per CDR3 protein. This sample has 550,000 to 600,000 distinct CDR3 sequences, with around 11% found just once. This material consisted of PBMCs from blood, taken on the day of vaccination. The origin of this receptor is a man aged 50 or older who received an inactivated influenza vaccine.

CDR3 coding DNA: TGTGCCAGCAGTTTTCATGGAGGGAACGAGCAGTACTTC. Its protein product is CASSFHGGNEQYF. The rearrangement links TRBV12-3 or TRBV12-4 to TRBJ2-7; perhaps TRBD2 as D (6 bases). CDR3 length equals 13 residues. V lost 3 bases, J lost 5 bases, and 11 bases lay in between.